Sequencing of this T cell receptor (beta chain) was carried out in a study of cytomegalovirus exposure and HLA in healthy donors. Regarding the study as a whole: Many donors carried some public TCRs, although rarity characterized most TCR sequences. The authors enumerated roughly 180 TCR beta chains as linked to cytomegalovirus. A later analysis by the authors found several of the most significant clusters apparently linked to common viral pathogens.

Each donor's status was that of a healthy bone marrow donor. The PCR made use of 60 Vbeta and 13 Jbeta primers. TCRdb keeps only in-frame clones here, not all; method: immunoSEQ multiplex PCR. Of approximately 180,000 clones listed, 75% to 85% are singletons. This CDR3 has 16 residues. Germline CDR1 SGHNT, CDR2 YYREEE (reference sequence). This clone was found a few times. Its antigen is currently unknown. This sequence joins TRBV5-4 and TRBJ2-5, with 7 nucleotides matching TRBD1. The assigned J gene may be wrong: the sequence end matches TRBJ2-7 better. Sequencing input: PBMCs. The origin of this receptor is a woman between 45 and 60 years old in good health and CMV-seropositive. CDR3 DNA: TGTGCCAGCAGCTTGGGATGGGACAGCACAATCTACGAGCAGTACTTC. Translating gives CASSLGWDSTIYEQYF.